A selection of T cell receptor beta chains follows, all from one sample in a study of early T cells in non-severe SARS-CoV-2 infection. TCRdb redid the calling of the 5' RACE reads with MiXCR, one entry per CDR3 protein. The data show 40,000 to 55,000 distinct CDR3 sequences, with 6% to 8% seen just once and about 5.3% held by the top ten. The sequencing input was whole blood. These receptors were taken from an adult who was a healthcare worker with PCR-confirmed SARS-CoV-2 infection or an uninfected control (not recorded which). The CDR3 runs from the conserved cysteine through the conserved F or W. Each record gives: clone size, D gene, J gene, V gene, CDR3 DNA, CDR3 protein. A D gene is named only where the DNA matches it firmly. A clone size is listed for some rows: how often the clone was seen (once, few, many), or a class if it is expanded.

clone_size: few
d_call: TRBD1
j_call: TRBJ2-1
v_call: TRBV20-1
cdr3_nt: TGCAGTGCCCCCCGACGGACAGGGAGGTCCTACAATGAGCAGTTCTTC
cdr3_aa: CSAPRRTGRSYNEQFF

clone_size: few
d_call: .
j_call: TRBJ2-7
v_call: TRBV28
cdr3_nt: TGTGCCAGCAGTTTACCAGGGCCCTCCTACGAGCAGTACTTC
cdr3_aa: CASSLPGPSYEQYF

clone_size: .
d_call: .
j_call: TRBJ1-1
v_call: TRBV29-1
cdr3_nt: TGCAGCGCAGACCCCATGAACACTGAAGCTTTCTTT
cdr3_aa: CSADPMNTEAFF

clone_size: few
d_call: TRBD1
j_call: TRBJ1-4
v_call: TRBV27
cdr3_nt: TGTGCCAGCAGTCGAACGGGACAGGGGGCTGAAAAACTGTTTTTT
cdr3_aa: CASSRTGQGAEKLFF

clone_size: many
d_call: TRBD1
j_call: TRBJ2-5
v_call: TRBV5-4
cdr3_nt: TGTGCCAGCAGCCTAGGACAGGGAAAACAAGAGACCCAGTACTTC
cdr3_aa: CASSLGQGKQETQYF

clone_size: many
d_call: .
j_call: TRBJ1-2
v_call: TRBV3-1
cdr3_nt: TGTGCCAGCAGCCCGGGCGGACAGATCTATGGCTACACCTTC
cdr3_aa: CASSPGGQIYGYTF

clone_size: .
d_call: .
j_call: TRBJ1-2
v_call: TRBV12-3/TRBV12-4
cdr3_nt: TGTGCCAGCAGCTCGGGGGTCAGGACCTATGGCTACACCTTC
cdr3_aa: CASSSGVRTYGYTF

clone_size: few
d_call: .
j_call: TRBJ2-7
v_call: TRBV12-3/TRBV12-4
cdr3_nt: TGTGCCAGCAGTTTACTTAGAGAGACTGGCTACGAGCAGTACTTC
cdr3_aa: CASSLLRETGYEQYF

clone_size: .
d_call: .
j_call: TRBJ2-5
v_call: TRBV5-4
cdr3_nt: TGTGCCAGCAGCTTGGTCCCAGGGGAGCAAGAGACCCAGTACTTC
cdr3_aa: CASSLVPGEQETQYF

clone_size: many
d_call: TRBD2
j_call: TRBJ2-7
v_call: TRBV29-1
cdr3_nt: TGCAGCGTTCTGCGGGGGGGCTCCTACGAGCAGTACTTC
cdr3_aa: CSVLRGGSYEQYF

clone_size: many
d_call: .
j_call: TRBJ1-3
v_call: TRBV30
cdr3_nt: TGTGCCTGGAGTGCCGGGACGCTCGGAAACACCATATATTTT
cdr3_aa: CAWSAGTLGNTIYF

clone_size: .
d_call: .
j_call: TRBJ2-2
v_call: TRBV4-3
cdr3_nt: TGCGCCAGCAGCCAAGATCTAGGAGACGACCGGGAGCTGTTTTTT
cdr3_aa: CASSQDLGDDRELFF

clone_size: few
d_call: TRBD1
j_call: TRBJ2-3
v_call: TRBV6-2/TRBV6-3
cdr3_nt: TGTGCCAGCAGTTACTCGATAGGGACAGGCTTGCAATTCGCCACAGATACGCAGTATTTT
cdr3_aa: CASSYSIGTGLQFATDTQYF

clone_size: many
d_call: .
j_call: TRBJ2-2
v_call: TRBV10-2
cdr3_nt: TGCGCCAGCAGTGAGTGGGTAGGGACGTTGACCGGGGAGCTGTTTTTT
cdr3_aa: CASSEWVGTLTGELFF

clone_size: .
d_call: .
j_call: TRBJ1-4
v_call: TRBV7-9
cdr3_nt: TGTGCCACAGCGATGGGGGCAACTAATGAAAAACTGTTTTTT
cdr3_aa: CATAMGATNEKLFF

clone_size: .
d_call: .
j_call: TRBJ2-7
v_call: TRBV20-1
cdr3_nt: TGCACCGGCGGGGATCGTAACTCCTACGAGCAGTACTTC
cdr3_aa: CTGGDRNSYEQYF

clone_size: many
d_call: TRBD2
j_call: TRBJ2-3
v_call: TRBV6-2/TRBV6-3
cdr3_nt: TGTGCCAGCAGTTCGAGACTAGCGGGGGACACAGATACGCAGTATTTT
cdr3_aa: CASSSRLAGDTDTQYF

clone_size: .
d_call: .
j_call: TRBJ1-1
v_call: TRBV7-2
cdr3_nt: TGTGCCAGCAGCTTACGAGGGGCCGGTGAAGCTTTCTTT
cdr3_aa: CASSLRGAGEAFF

clone_size: many
d_call: .
j_call: TRBJ1-6
v_call: TRBV5-1
cdr3_nt: TGCGCCAGCAGCATGGACGGAAACAATAATTCACCCCTCCACTTT
cdr3_aa: CASSMDGNNNSPLHF

clone_size: few
d_call: TRBD1
j_call: TRBJ1-5
v_call: TRBV6-2/TRBV6-3
cdr3_nt: TGTGCCAGCAGAGGACAGGGAACGAGCAATCAGCCCCAGCATTTT
cdr3_aa: CASRGQGTSNQPQHF

clone_size: many
d_call: .
j_call: TRBJ1-3
v_call: TRBV5-5
cdr3_nt: TGTGCCAGCAGCTTGTCGACGGGAAGAGGCTCTGGAAACACCATATATTTT
cdr3_aa: CASSLSTGRGSGNTIYF

clone_size: many
d_call: TRBD1
j_call: TRBJ1-2
v_call: TRBV20-1
cdr3_nt: TGCAGTGCTGGCAGGGGGGATGGCTACACCTTC
cdr3_aa: CSAGRGDGYTF

clone_size: .
d_call: TRBD2
j_call: TRBJ2-7
v_call: TRBV12-3/TRBV12-4
cdr3_nt: TGTGCCAGCAGTCAAACCCAACTAGCGGGCTACGAGCAGTACTTC
cdr3_aa: CASSQTQLAGYEQYF

clone_size: .
d_call: .
j_call: TRBJ1-1
v_call: TRBV28
cdr3_nt: TGTGCCAGCAACCCCCCGGGACTCTTGAACACTGAAGCTTTCTTT
cdr3_aa: CASNPPGLLNTEAFF

clone_size: many
d_call: .
j_call: TRBJ1-1
v_call: TRBV6-2/TRBV6-3
cdr3_nt: TGTGCCAGCAGTGCGGGGGGGAACACTGAAGCTTTCTTT
cdr3_aa: CASSAGGNTEAFF

clone_size: many
d_call: .
j_call: TRBJ1-4
v_call: TRBV7-2
cdr3_nt: TGTGCCAGCAGCTTGGAGGGGGAAAAACTGTTTTTT
cdr3_aa: CASSLEGEKLFF

clone_size: .
d_call: .
j_call: TRBJ2-1
v_call: TRBV23-1
cdr3_nt: TGCGCCAGCAGTCAGGGTAATGAGCAGTTCTTC
cdr3_aa: CASSQGNEQFF

clone_size: .
d_call: TRBD1
j_call: TRBJ2-7
v_call: TRBV29-1
cdr3_nt: TGCAGCGTCTTAGGACGGGACAGGTCCTACGAGCAGTACTTC
cdr3_aa: CSVLGRDRSYEQYF

clone_size: .
d_call: .
j_call: TRBJ2-3
v_call: TRBV4-3
cdr3_nt: TGCGCCAGCAGCCAAGGTGCGGGACATCAGTCTAGCACAGATACGCAGTATTTT
cdr3_aa: CASSQGAGHQSSTDTQYF

clone_size: many
d_call: .
j_call: TRBJ1-1
v_call: TRBV11-2
cdr3_nt: TGTGCCAGCAGCCTAACAGGAACGAACACTGAAGCTTTCTTT
cdr3_aa: CASSLTGTNTEAFF

clone_size: many
d_call: .
j_call: TRBJ1-1
v_call: TRBV19
cdr3_nt: TGTGCCAGTAGTGAGGGATGGATGAACACTGAAGCTTTCTTT
cdr3_aa: CASSEGWMNTEAFF

clone_size: .
d_call: .
j_call: TRBJ1-2
v_call: TRBV7-2
cdr3_nt: TGTGCCAGCAGCTTTTTGGACAGATCCTATGGCTACACCTTC
cdr3_aa: CASSFLDRSYGYTF

clone_size: .
d_call: .
j_call: TRBJ1-6
v_call: TRBV12-3/TRBV12-4
cdr3_nt: TGTGCCAGCAGCCCCGGGTTCCCGAATTCACCCCTCCACTTT
cdr3_aa: CASSPGFPNSPLHF

clone_size: many
d_call: TRBD1
j_call: TRBJ1-2
v_call: TRBV7-9
cdr3_nt: TGTGCCAGCTCGTCGACAGGGGACGGATATGGCTACACCTTC
cdr3_aa: CASSSTGDGYGYTF

clone_size: many
d_call: .
j_call: TRBJ1-1
v_call: TRBV12-3/TRBV12-4
cdr3_nt: TGTGCCAGCAGTCCCGAAAAGGGTCTAATCACTGAAGCTTTCTTT
cdr3_aa: CASSPEKGLITEAFF

clone_size: many
d_call: .
j_call: TRBJ1-1
v_call: TRBV20-1
cdr3_nt: TGCAGTGCTCCTAGGTCGCACCGGGCCACTGAAGCTTTCTTT
cdr3_aa: CSAPRSHRATEAFF

clone_size: .
d_call: .
j_call: TRBJ2-2
v_call: TRBV29-1
cdr3_nt: TGCAGCGTTGAAACGAGGGGCCCCGGGGAGCTGTTTTTT
cdr3_aa: CSVETRGPGELFF